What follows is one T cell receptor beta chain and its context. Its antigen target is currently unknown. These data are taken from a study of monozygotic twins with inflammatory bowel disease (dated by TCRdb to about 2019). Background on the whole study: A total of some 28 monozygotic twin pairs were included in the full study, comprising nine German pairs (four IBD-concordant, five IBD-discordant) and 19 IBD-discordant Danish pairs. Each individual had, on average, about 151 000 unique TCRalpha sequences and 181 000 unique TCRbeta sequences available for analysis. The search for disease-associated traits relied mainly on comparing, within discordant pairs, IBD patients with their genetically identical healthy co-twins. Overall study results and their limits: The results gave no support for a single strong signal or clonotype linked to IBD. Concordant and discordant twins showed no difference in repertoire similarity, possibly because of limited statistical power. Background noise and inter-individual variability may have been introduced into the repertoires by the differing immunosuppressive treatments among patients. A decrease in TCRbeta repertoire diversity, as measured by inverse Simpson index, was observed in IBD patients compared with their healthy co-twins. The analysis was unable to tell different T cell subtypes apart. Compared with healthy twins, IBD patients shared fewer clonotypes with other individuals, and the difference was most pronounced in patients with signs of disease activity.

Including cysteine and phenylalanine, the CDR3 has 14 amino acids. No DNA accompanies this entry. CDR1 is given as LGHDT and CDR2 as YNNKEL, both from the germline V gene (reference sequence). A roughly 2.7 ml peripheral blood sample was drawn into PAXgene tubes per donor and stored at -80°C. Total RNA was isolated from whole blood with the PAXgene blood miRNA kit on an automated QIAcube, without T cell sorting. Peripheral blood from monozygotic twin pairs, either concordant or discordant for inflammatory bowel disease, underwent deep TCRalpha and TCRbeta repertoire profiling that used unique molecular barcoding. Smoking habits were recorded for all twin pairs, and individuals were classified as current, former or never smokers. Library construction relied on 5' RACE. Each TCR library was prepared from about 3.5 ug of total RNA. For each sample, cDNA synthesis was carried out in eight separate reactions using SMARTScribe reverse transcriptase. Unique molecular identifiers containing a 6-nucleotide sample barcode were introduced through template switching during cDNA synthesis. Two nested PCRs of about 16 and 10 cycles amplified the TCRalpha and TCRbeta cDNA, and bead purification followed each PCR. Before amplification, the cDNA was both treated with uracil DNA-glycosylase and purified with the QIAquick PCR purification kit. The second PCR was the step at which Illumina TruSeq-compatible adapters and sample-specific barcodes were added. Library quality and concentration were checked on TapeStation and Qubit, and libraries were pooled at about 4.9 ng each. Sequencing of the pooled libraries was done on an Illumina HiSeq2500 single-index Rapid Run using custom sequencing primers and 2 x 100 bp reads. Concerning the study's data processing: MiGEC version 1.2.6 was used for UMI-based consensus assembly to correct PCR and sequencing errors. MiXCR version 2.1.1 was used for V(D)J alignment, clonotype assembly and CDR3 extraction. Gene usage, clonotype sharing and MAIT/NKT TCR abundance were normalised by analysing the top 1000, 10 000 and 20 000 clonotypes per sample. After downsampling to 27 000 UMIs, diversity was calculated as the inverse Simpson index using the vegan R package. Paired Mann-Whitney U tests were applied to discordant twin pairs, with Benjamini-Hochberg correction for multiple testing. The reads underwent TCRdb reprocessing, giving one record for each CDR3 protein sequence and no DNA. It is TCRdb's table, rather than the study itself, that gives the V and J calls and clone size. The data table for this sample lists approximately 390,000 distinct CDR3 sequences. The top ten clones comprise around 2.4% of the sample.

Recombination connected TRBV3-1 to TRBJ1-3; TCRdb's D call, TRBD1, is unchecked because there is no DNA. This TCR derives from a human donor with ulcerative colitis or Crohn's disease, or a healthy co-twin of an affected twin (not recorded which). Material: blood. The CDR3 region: CASKTTEAGNTIYF.